This T cell receptor (beta chain) was observed in a study of T cell changes during pregnancy in multiple sclerosis. Some clones are missing from TCRdb's copy, which holds only in-frame ones; the method was immunoSEQ multiplex PCR. The table lists 30,000 to 45,000 clones, 80% to 95% of them singletons. Germline V lookup: CDR1 WNHNN, CDR2 SYGVQD (reference sequence). The CDR3 is 11 amino acids. The V end was cut by 7 bases, the J end by 12 bases, with 13 bases between. The V call is TRBV10-1, the J call TRBJ2-1; D may be TRBD2 (6 bases). The source material was CD8+ T cells from peripheral blood mononuclear cells, sampled before pregnancy. This TCR was recovered from a female donor with multiple sclerosis, enrolled in a pregnancy study. CDR3 protein: CASIPGLGQFF. In DNA form, the CDR3 reads TGCGCCAGCATTCCGGGACTTGGGCAGTTCTTC.